Below are 27 T cell receptor beta chains sequenced from a single sample in a study of T cells in Graves' hyperthyroidism and ophthalmopathy. Using RNA transcripts as the source, TCR beta CDR3 regions were amplified. The HTBI primer set served for first-round RT-PCR of the TCR CDR3. TCRdb itself ran the multiplex PCR reads through MiXCR, one entry per CDR3 protein. The table includes nearly 250,000 distinct CDR3 sequences, roughly 15% detected once. Sequenced input: blood. The receptors here all came from a woman between 18 and 29 years old with Graves' ophthalmopathy.

This clonotype showed up many times. The V call is TRBV12-3 or TRBV12-4, the J call TRBJ1-4, with D maybe TRBD1 (6 bases). This CDR3 is 14 amino acids long. V was pared by 5 bases and J by 7 bases, with 14 bases between. The CDR3 is CASSTTGPAEKLFF. In DNA, the CDR3 is TGTGCCAGCAGTACCACAGGGCCTGCTGAAAAACTGTTTTTT.

This clonotype occurred many times. The CDR3 protein is CASSLALGVDYGYTF. CDR3 coding DNA: TGTGCCAGCAGCTTGGCATTGGGTGTCGACTATGGCTACACCTTC. This chain uses TRBV5-5 with TRBJ1-2; D is uncertain. This CDR3 is 15 amino acids long. Germline loops: CDR1 SGHKS, CDR2 YYEKEE (reference sequence). The germline V and J ends were trimmed by 0 bases and 3 bases, with 12 bases remaining between them.

In its sample, this clonotype was seen many times. The chain couples TRBV30 to TRBJ1-1, with TRBD1 as a possible D gene (6 bases). CDR1 GTSNPN and CDR2 SVGIG come from the germline V gene (reference sequence). V gave up 5 bases and J gave up 0 bases, with 16 bases separating them. The CDR3 consists of 15 residues. The CDR3 protein is CAWAKGGIMNTEAFF. The CDR3 DNA sequence: TGTGCCTGGGCGAAGGGGGGTATCATGAACACTGAAGCTTTCTTT.

This clonotype was counted many times. The V and J genes are TRBV19 and TRBJ2-5, with 8 bases lining up with TRBD1. V lost 3 bases and J lost 2; bases outside the gene matches: 8. CDR3 length equals 16 residues. CDR1 is LNHDA, CDR2 SQIVND, per germline (reference sequence). CDR3 loop: CASSILLTGDQETQYF. DNA for the CDR3: TGTGCCAGTAGTATTCTCTTGACAGGGGATCAAGAGACCCAGTACTTC.

V and J are TRBV7-3 and TRBJ2-5; 8 bases align to TRBD1. Looked up from germline, CDR1 is SGHTA and CDR2 is FQGTGA. This CDR3 comprises 16 residues. J gave up 2 bases and V 1 base, and 6 bases lay outside the gene matches. CDR3 sequence: CASSLSDRGGQETQYF. The CDR3 DNA reads TGTGCCAGCAGCTTAAGTGACAGGGGAGGACAAGAGACCCAGTACTTC.

This clonotype was seen ten or more times. V and J are TRBV7-3 and TRBJ2-1, with D possibly being TRBD2 (5 bases). This CDR3 contains 14 residues. V lost 4 bases to trimming and J lost 2 bases, with 9 bases between them. Germline V lookup: CDR1 SGHTA, CDR2 FQGTGA. The CDR3 DNA sequence: TGTGCCAGCAGCTCAACCGGGGCCTACAATGAGCAGTTCTTC. Its protein product is CASSSTGAYNEQFF.

This clonotype showed up many times. The V call is TRBV20-1, the J call TRBJ2-1; D is perhaps TRBD2 (6 bases). The V and J ends lost 6 bases and 5 bases respectively, with 14 bases between them. This CDR3 region has 13 residues. CDR1 is DFQATT and CDR2 is SNEGSKA in the germline V gene (reference sequence). The CDR3 region has the DNA TGCAGTGCGGTCCCGGGACTCCACAATGAGCAGTTCTTC. Encoded protein: CSAVPGLHNEQFF.

This clonotype was seen only a few times. Being one base from a much bigger clone, this may be a read error. The chain is built from TRBV29-1 and TRBJ1-1, with 8 bases fitting TRBD1. The CDR3 loop spans 11 amino acids. Germline V gene sequence: CDR1 SQVTM, CDR2 ANQGSEA. CDR3 in amino acids: CGVDRGTEAFF. DNA of the CDR3: TGCGGCGTTGACAGGGGCACTGAAGCTTTCTTT.

This clonotype was seen a few times. The gene calls are TRBV28 and TRBJ2-3; D ambiguous. V lost 3 bases to trimming and J lost 2 bases, with 12 bases between them. From germline, CDR1 is MDHEN and CDR2 SYDVKM. The CDR3 spans 15 residues. The CDR3 DNA is TGTGCCAGCAGTTTGCCGACCGAACTCACAGATACGCAGTATTTT. Encoded protein: CASSLPTELTDTQYF. The complete variable domain, with remaining parts taken from reference TRBV28 and TRBJ2-3, reads DVKVTQSSRYLVKRTGEKVFLECVQDMDHENMFWYRQDPGLGLRLIYFSYDVKMKEKGDIPEGYSVSREKKERFSLILESASTNQTSMYLCASSLPTELTDTQYFGPGTRLTVL.

This clonotype is a singleton in its sample. The CDR3 is CASSFGNRNTEAFF. In DNA form, the CDR3 reads TGTGCCAGCAGTTTTGGAAACAGGAACACTGAAGCTTTCTTT. The rearrangement uses TRBV28 and TRBJ1-1, with D unresolved. Germline-derived CDR1 and CDR2 are MDHEN and SYDVKM. The V and J ends lost 3 bases and 1 base respectively, with 9 bases between them. There are 14 residues in the CDR3.

This clonotype has ten or more counts. CDR3 sequence: CSAPSRGAGAFF. Written as DNA, the CDR3 is TGCAGTGCTCCATCACGGGGGGCTGGGGCTTTCTTT. The J gene is TRBJ1-1, the V gene TRBV20-1; D might be TRBD1 (6 bases). The CDR3 spans 12 residues. The V and J ends lost 5 bases and 11 bases respectively, with 18 bases between them. Germline CDR1 DFQATT, CDR2 SNEGSKA (reference sequence).

In its sample, this clonotype was seen many times. The CDR3 region is CASSLAGDETQYF. The CDR3 nucleotides are TGTGCCAGCAGCTTGGCGGGGGACGAGACCCAGTACTTC. The genes are TRBV5-8 and TRBJ2-5; D might be TRBD2 (6 bases). CDR1 and CDR2 from the germline V gene are SGHTS and YDEGEE. This CDR3 is built from 13 residues. V lost 0 bases, J lost 5 bases, and 8 bases lay in between. The whole variable domain, filled in from reference TRBV5-8 and TRBJ2-5, reads EAGVTQSPTHLIKTRGQQATLRCSPISGHTSVYWYQQALGLGLQFLLWYDEGEERNRGNFPPRFSGRQFPNYSSELNVNALELEDSALYLCASSLAGDETQYFGPGTRLLVL.

The DNA of the CDR3 is TGTGCCACCAGCACAGGCAGGAGGCCCCAGCATTTT. This encodes CATSTGRRPQHF. The chain uses TRBV15 and TRBJ1-5, with D unclear. The V end was cut by 4 bases, the J end by 9 bases, with 10 bases between. The length of the CDR3 is 12 residues. CDR1 LNHNV and CDR2 YYDKDF come from the germline V gene (reference sequence).

This clonotype has at least ten counts. J is TRBJ2-5 and V is TRBV20-1, with a possible D match to TRBD2 (6 bases). Germline V CDR1 and CDR2: DFQATT, SNEGSKA (reference sequence). Trimming removed 5 bases at V and 3 bases at J, with 10 bases between. There are 12 residues in the CDR3. CDR3 nucleotide sequence: TGCAGTGCTGGGGGGATTAAAGAGACCCAGTACTTC. This sequence encodes CSAGGIKETQYF.

The table lists this clonotype with many counts. V gene TRBV7-6 combines with J gene TRBJ2-2; 9 nucleotides match TRBD1. J gave up 3 bases and V 3 bases, and 2 bases lay outside the gene matches. CDR3 length equals 15 residues. Germline lookup yields CDR1 SGHVS and CDR2 FNYEAQ. In DNA form, the CDR3 reads TGTGCCAGCAGCTTTTGGACAGGGGACACCGGGGAGCTGTTTTTT. Its translation: CASSFWTGDTGELFF. The whole variable domain, remainder taken from reference TRBV7-6 and TRBJ2-2, is GAGVSQSPRYKVTKRGQDVALRCDPISGHVSLYWYRQALGQGPEFLTYFNYEAQQDKSGLPNDRFSAERPEGSISTLTIQRTEQRDSAMYRCASSFWTGDTGELFFGEGSRLTVL.

This clonotype was counted many times. This chain uses TRBV28 with TRBJ2-7, with D unresolved. Trimming took off 9 bases at V and 6 bases at J, with 15 bases between the two ends. The CDR3 totals 12 residues. Germline CDR1 is MDHEN and CDR2 is SYDVKM. CDR3 in amino acids: CASSSYPREQYF. In nucleotides, the CDR3 is TGTGCCAGTTCGTCTTACCCTCGCGAGCAGTACTTC. The full variable domain, rest sourced from reference TRBV28 and TRBJ2-7, is DVKVTQSSRYLVKRTGEKVFLECVQDMDHENMFWYRQDPGLGLRLIYFSYDVKMKEKGDIPEGYSVSREKKERFSLILESASTNQTSMYLCASSSYPREQYFGPGTRLTVT.

This clonotype was picked up many times. The chain employs TRBV7-3 and TRBJ2-3; 7 nucleotides agree with TRBD2. CDR3 length equals 17 residues. The germline V gene encodes CDR1 SGHTA and CDR2 FQGTGA. J gave up 2 bases and V 1 base, and 9 bases lay outside the gene matches. The CDR3 DNA reads as TGTGCCAGCAGCTTAAGTTCCCGGCTAGCGGCCACAGATACGCAGTATTTT. It yields the protein CASSLSSRLAATDTQYF.

This clonotype was detected many times. This chain uses TRBV5-1 with TRBJ2-1; 9 bases fit TRBD1. CDR1 SGHRS and CDR2 YFSETQ come from the germline V gene. V shed 3 bases, J shed 7 bases, and the junction held 5 bases outside the gene matches. The CDR3 covers 14 residues. The CDR3 protein is CASSWGQGKNEQFF. The CDR3 DNA reads TGCGCCAGCAGCTGGGGACAGGGAAAGAATGAGCAGTTCTTC.

This clonotype came up many times. The chain employs TRBV2 and TRBJ1-2; D is unresolved. Trimming pared 4 bases from V and 6 bases from J, leaving 6 bases between. Per the germline V gene, CDR1 is SNHLY and CDR2 is FYNNEI. The CDR3 spans 11 residues. The CDR3 spells CASSGGNGYTF. The CDR3 bases are TGTGCCAGCAGTGGAGGGAATGGCTACACCTTC.

This clonotype occurred many times. The chain recombines TRBV20-1 with TRBJ1-1; D is ambiguous. The CDR3 has 13 amino acids. Germline V gene data show CDR1 as DFQATT and CDR2 as SNEGSKA (reference sequence). V gave up 1 base and J gave up 4 bases, with 10 bases separating them. The CDR3 nucleotides read TGCAGTGCTAGAGGACAAGTAATCACTGAAGCTTTCTTT. Amino acid sequence: CSARGQVITEAFF.

This clonotype occurred many times. The chain's CDR3 is CAWSVSPNQPQHF. In nucleotides, the CDR3 is TGTGCCTGGAGTGTTAGCCCCAATCAGCCCCAGCATTTT. The chain carries TRBV30 and TRBJ1-5; D is undetermined. The germline CDR1 and CDR2 sequences are GTSNPN and SVGIG (reference sequence). Trimming removed 0 bases at V and 3 bases at J, with 6 bases between. CDR3 length: 13 residues.

The sample holds many counts of this clonotype. V usage is TRBV9 and J usage is TRBJ2-1, with 9 bases lining up with TRBD1. The CDR3 contains 15 residues. Germline loops: CDR1 SGDLS, CDR2 YYNGEE. With 0 bases clipped from V and 9 bases from J, the junction kept 7 bases outside the gene matches. The DNA of the CDR3 is TGTGCCAGCAGCGTAGGGACAGGGGATCTTCGTGAGCAGTTCTTC. Protein: CASSVGTGDLREQFF.

This clonotype was counted at least ten times. The V and J genes are TRBV28 and TRBJ2-7; TRBD2 matches 15 bases. The trim removed 3 bases at V and 5 bases at J, leaving 8 bases unmatched. The length of the CDR3 is 17 residues. Germline V gene sequence: CDR1 MDHEN, CDR2 SYDVKM. CDR3: CASSFVGGTSGRNEQYF. Here the CDR3 DNA reads TGTGCCAGCAGTTTTGTGGGCGGGACTAGCGGGAGGAACGAGCAGTACTTC.

This clonotype was observed at least ten times. V is TRBV20-1 and J is TRBJ2-7; D is uncertain. Trimming took off 4 bases at V and 1 base at J, with 11 bases between the two ends. The germline gives CDR1 DFQATT, CDR2 SNEGSKA (reference sequence). The CDR3 runs 13 residues. The CDR3 spells CSAISQKSYEQYF. The CDR3 bases are TGCAGTGCTATATCGCAGAAGTCCTACGAGCAGTACTTC.

This clonotype was seen more than once but under ten times. The chain links TRBV2 to TRBJ1-2; tentatively, D is TRBD1 (5 bases). V was clipped by 2 bases and J by 7 bases, with 8 bases between them. CDR1 SNHLY and CDR2 FYNNEI come from the germline V gene. The CDR3 length is 12 residues. CDR3 sequence reads: CASSEQGCGYTF. In DNA, the CDR3 is TGTGCCAGCAGTGAACAGGGCTGTGGCTACACCTTC.

This clonotype was seen at least ten times. This chain uses TRBV7-9 with TRBJ1-4; D perhaps matches TRBD1 (6 bases). The V end lost 2 bases, the J end lost 4 bases, and 8 bases lay between the germline ends. This CDR3 has 14 residues. Germline V gives CDR1 SEHNR, CDR2 FQNEAQ (reference sequence). In DNA, the CDR3 is TGTGCCAGCAGCTTACAGGGGTTTAATGAAAAACTGTTTTTT. It yields the protein CASSLQGFNEKLFF. The full variable domain, in which reference TRBV7-9 and TRBJ1-4 provide the parts outside the CDR3, is DTGVSQNPRHKITKRGQNVTFRCDPISEHNRLYWYRQTLGQGPEFLTYFQNEAQLEKSRLLSDRFSAERPKGSFSTLEIQRTEQGDSAMYLCASSLQGFNEKLFFGSGTQLSVL.

This clonotype came up many times. J is TRBJ2-3 and V is TRBV15; tentatively, D is TRBD1 (5 bases). Germline V gene lookup returns CDR1 LNHNV and CDR2 YYDKDF (reference sequence). V was shortened by 3 bases and J by 5 bases, with 9 bases between the two germline ends. The CDR3 extends over 13 amino acids. In DNA form, the CDR3 reads TGTGCCACCAGCAGCCAAACAGGAGATACGCAGTATTTT. Encoded protein: CATSSQTGDTQYF.